This T cell receptor beta chain was captured by sequencing in a study of early T cells in non-severe SARS-CoV-2 infection. TCRdb independently ran MiXCR on the 5' RACE reads; one entry per CDR3 protein. The sample includes tens of thousands of distinct CDR3 sequences, 14% to 15% of them seen just once. Germline CDR1 SGDLS, CDR2 YYNGEE. Trimming left V 10 bases short and J 4 bases short, with 2 bases between. The CDR3 consists of 8 residues. The chain links TRBV9 to TRBJ1-1, with D unresolved. This clonotype originated in an adult who was a healthcare worker with PCR-confirmed SARS-CoV-2 infection or an uninfected control (not recorded which). Specimen: whole blood. CDR3 bases: TGTGCCGGCACTGAAGCTTTCTTT. Translated, it gives CAGTEAFF.